This T cell receptor beta chain comes out of a study of OX40 agonist ivuxolimab in advanced cancers. Points on this clone: The antigen remains unidentified.

Sequencing was performed with immunoSEQ multiplex PCR; in TCRdb, only in-frame clones are kept and a portion is missing. The sample contains about 44,000 clones, roughly 92% of which appear only once. Findings of the study overall: At 0.1 to 3.0 mg/kg and by week 6, clonal expansion occurred in CD4+ and CD8+ blood T cells.

V gave up 6 bases and J gave up 6 bases; unmatched junction bases: 6. From germline, CDR1 is SGDLS and CDR2 YYNGEE. The CDR3 has 13 residues. The source is an adult with an advanced solid tumor such as melanoma, head and neck, liver or kidney cancer. The chain couples TRBV9 to TRBJ2-1; 7 bases fit TRBD2. Sequenced material: CD4+ or CD8+ T cells sorted from blood, taken in a trial of the OX40 agonist ivuxolimab. CDR3 nucleotide sequence: TGTGCCAGCACGGGGCTAGCGGTCAATGAGCAGTTCTTC. This codes for CASTGLAVNEQFF.